This T cell receptor beta chain stems from a study of T cell responses to AZD1222 COVID-19 vaccine. Produced via immunoSEQ multiplex PCR; TCRdb's table is partial and in-frame only. The table records about 150,000 clones, about 86% of them present only once. The CDR3 extends over 11 amino acids. Deletions cut 7 bases from V and 6 bases from J, with 10 bases between. Study findings and constraints: Just a handful of people given AZD1222 tested seropositive at baseline. Donors were mostly white British, more females; clonal diversity possibly underestimated.

Remarks on this clone: What it binds is unknown.

The chain carries TRBV5-3 and TRBJ1-2, with no clear D. TRBV5-3 is treated as an ORF (open reading frame) with a function not yet certain. The source of this sequence is an adult who received the AZD1222 COVID-19 vaccine. This material consisted of peripheral blood, taken 28 days after the second AZD1222 dose. In DNA, the CDR3 is TGTGCCAGAGACAACGCGAATGGCTACACCTTC. The encoded protein is CARDNANGYTF.